This is a list of T cell receptor beta chains from one sample in a study of blood T cell repertoires in COVID-19. This table comes from immunoSEQ multiplex PCR, and its TCRdb copy is limited to in-frame clones, with some not included. The sample contains about 220,000 clones, about 88% of which appear only once. Sequenced: peripheral blood. These receptors all stem from a man aged 35 to 55 with acute or convalescent COVID-19. Both conserved end residues are part of each CDR3.

j_gene | v_gene | CDR3aa
TRBJ2-5 | TRBV28 | CASSLTGTLQAQYF
TRBJ2-7 | TRBV19 | CASSMAAGDDEQYF
TRBJ2-1 | TRBV4-2 | CASSDWGINEQFF
TRBJ2-5 | TRBV30 | CAWTPIAGGQETQYF
TRBJ2-1 | TRBV6-5 | CASSYAGGSYNEQFF
TRBJ2-7 | TRBV7-9 | CASSLEESPSYEQYF
TRBJ2-7 | TRBV6-5 | CASSYSWEGPYEQYF
TRBJ2-7 | TRBV30 | CAWMFGTGELYEQYF
TRBJ2-1 | TRBV10-3 | CAISERTSGDHNEQFF
TRBJ1-2 | TRBV29-1 | CSVETGGTSYGYTF
TRBJ2-7 | TRBV19 | CASSPGLAGEQYF
TRBJ2-7 | TRBV5-8 | CASSLDGQWLSYEQYF
TRBJ2-5 | TRBV5-1 | CASSRGLAGVETQYF
TRBJ1-3 | TRBV7-9 | CASSPRTLSRGNTIYF
TRBJ1-3 | TRBV6-1 | CASSEIAHGQGSNTIYF
TRBJ1-1 | TRBV19 | CASRLTGYNTEAFF
TRBJ2-1 | TRBV2 | CASSGLGQGSYEQFF
TRBJ2-7 | TRBV6-5 | CARHRGLEQYF
TRBJ2-5 | TRBV2 | CASRVRGGGKETQYF
TRBJ2-1 | TRBV4-2 | CASSQEAGGPGNEQFF
TRBJ1-1 | TRBV7-2 | CASSYLGGGLNTEAFF
TRBJ2-7 | TRBV25-1 | CASKRQVEGEQYF
TRBJ1-2 | TRBV6-5 | CASSSGQGLIYGYTF
TRBJ2-7 | TRBV19 | CASSIDGLAGGQYF
TRBJ2-7 | TRBV9 | CASSVSSGGYEQYF
TRBJ2-4 | TRBV27 | CASSFTIPSTLGAKNIQYF
TRBJ2-2 | TRBV5-1 | CASSFGTATGELFF
TRBJ2-5 | TRBV4-1 | CASSQVEGGETQYF
TRBJ1-3 | TRBV5-4 | CASSHSAGNTIYF
TRBJ2-3 | TRBV10-3 | CAISDGQGTDTQYF
TRBJ2-5 | TRBV24-1 | CATSRGLQGETQYF
TRBJ1-1 | TRBV6-5 | CASSWGEPRGNTEAFF
TRBJ2-1 | TRBV9 | CASSFRGTGYEQFF
TRBJ2-1 | TRBV19 | CASSTPGQGKDNEQFF
TRBJ2-5 | TRBV24-1 | CATSVLGVETQYF
TRBJ1-1 | TRBV5-1 | CARGEAAFF
TRBJ2-3 | TRBV7-9 | CASSLASRADTQYF
TRBJ1-2 | TRBV4-3 | CASSQDGGRQGTYGYTF
TRBJ2-7 | TRBV18 | CASSPPALYEQYF
TRBJ1-2 | TRBV19 | CASSFSWTGGDYGYTF
TRBJ2-7 | TRBV28 | CASSFGRRSSYEQYF
TRBJ2-1 | TRBV24-1 | CATSDRTGSQSYNEQFF
TRBJ2-1 | TRBV7-2 | CASSLGQGAYEQFF
TRBJ2-7 | TRBV30 | CAWSGGASGTYEQYF
TRBJ1-1 | TRBV20-1 | CSAGGAEAFF
TRBJ2-5 | TRBV4-2 | CASSQLGGGRETQYF
TRBJ1-2 | TRBV6-2/TRBV6-3 | CASSLGQGAVDGYTF
TRBJ2-4 | TRBV27 | CASSCGQMNIQYF
TRBJ1-2 | TRBV12-3/TRBV12-4 | CASSLGQGDGYTF
TRBJ2-1 | TRBV7-3 | CASRPDTYNEQFF
TRBJ2-1 | TRBV6-5 | CASIIQVGGYNEQFF
TRBJ1-3 | TRBV18 | CASSHTGGFSGNTIYF
TRBJ1-1 | TRBV15 | CATSGRGDTEAFF